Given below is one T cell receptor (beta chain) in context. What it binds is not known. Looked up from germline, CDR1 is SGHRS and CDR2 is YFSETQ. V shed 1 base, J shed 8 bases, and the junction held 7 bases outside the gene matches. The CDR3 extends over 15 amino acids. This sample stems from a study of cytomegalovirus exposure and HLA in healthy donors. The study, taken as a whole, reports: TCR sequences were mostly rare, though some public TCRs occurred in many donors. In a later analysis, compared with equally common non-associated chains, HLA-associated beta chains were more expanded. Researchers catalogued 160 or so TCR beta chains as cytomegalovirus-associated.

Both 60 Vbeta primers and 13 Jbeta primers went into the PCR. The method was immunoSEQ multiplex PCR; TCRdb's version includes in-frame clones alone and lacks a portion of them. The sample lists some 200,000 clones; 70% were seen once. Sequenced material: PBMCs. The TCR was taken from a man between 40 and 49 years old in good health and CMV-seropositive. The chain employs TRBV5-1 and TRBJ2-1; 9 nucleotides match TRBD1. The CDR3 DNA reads TGCGCCAGCAGCTTGTTTGTACAGGGGGCCGATGAGCAGTTCTTC. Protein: CASSLFVQGADEQFF. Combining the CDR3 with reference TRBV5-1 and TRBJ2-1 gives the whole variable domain KAGVTQTPRYLIKTRGQQVTLSCSPISGHRSVSWYQQTPGQGLQFLFEYFSETQRNKGNFPGRFSGRQFSNSRSEMNVSTLELGDSALYLCASSLFVQGADEQFFGPGTRLTVL.